Sequencing of this T cell receptor beta chain was carried out in a study of shared clonotypes between healthy human individuals. General observations from the study: Sample collection involved blood only; tissue repertoires are likely different.

This clone was counted a single time. The antigen is undetermined. Trimming removed 3 bases at V and 4 bases at J, with 10 bases between. This CDR3 region has 13 residues. In germline, CDR1 is MDHEN, CDR2 SYDVKM. Sequencing was performed with immunoSEQ multiplex PCR; in TCRdb, only in-frame clones are kept and a portion is missing. The repertoire holds 490,000 or so clones, with around 80% as singletons. The clonotype was recovered from a woman in her thirties or forties in good health. Some clones in this sample may be carry-over from other donors' samples. The rearrangement uses TRBV28 and TRBJ2-7, with D tentatively TRBD2 (6 bases). The sequenced material came from PBMCs. The CDR3 nucleotides read TGTGCCAGCAGTTTGGCTAGCGTGTACGAGCAGTACTTC. Protein sequence: CASSLASVYEQYF.